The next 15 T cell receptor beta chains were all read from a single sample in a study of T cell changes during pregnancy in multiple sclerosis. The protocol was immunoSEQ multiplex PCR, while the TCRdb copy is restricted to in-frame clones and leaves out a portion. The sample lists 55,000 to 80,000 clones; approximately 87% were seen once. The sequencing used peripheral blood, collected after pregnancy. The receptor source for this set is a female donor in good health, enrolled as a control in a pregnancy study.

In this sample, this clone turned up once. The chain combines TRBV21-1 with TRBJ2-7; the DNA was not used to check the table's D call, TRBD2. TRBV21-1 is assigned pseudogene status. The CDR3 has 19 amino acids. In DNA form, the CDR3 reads TGTGCCAGCAGCAAAGCGACTAGCGGGGGAACCCAGGATCCCACCGAGCAGTACTTC. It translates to CASSKATSGGTQDPTEQYF.

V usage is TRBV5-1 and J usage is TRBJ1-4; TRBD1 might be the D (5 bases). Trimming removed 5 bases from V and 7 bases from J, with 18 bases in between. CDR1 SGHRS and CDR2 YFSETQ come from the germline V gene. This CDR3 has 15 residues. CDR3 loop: CASSSQGGQFEKLFF. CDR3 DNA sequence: TGCGCCAGCAGTTCCCAGGGAGGGCAGTTTGAAAAACTGTTTTTT.

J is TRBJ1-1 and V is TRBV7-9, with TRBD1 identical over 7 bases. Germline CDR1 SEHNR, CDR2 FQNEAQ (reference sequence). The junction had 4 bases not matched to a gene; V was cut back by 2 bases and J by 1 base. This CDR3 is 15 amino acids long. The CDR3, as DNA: TGTGCCAGCAGCTTATCCCAGGGGGAGAACACTGAAGCTTTCTTT. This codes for CASSLSQGENTEAFF.

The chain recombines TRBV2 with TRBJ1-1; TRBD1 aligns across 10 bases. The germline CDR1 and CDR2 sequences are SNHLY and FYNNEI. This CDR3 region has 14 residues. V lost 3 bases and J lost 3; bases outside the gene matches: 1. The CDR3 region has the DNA TGTGCCAGCAGTGAGGACAGGGGGTACACTGAAGCTTTCTTT. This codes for CASSEDRGYTEAFF.

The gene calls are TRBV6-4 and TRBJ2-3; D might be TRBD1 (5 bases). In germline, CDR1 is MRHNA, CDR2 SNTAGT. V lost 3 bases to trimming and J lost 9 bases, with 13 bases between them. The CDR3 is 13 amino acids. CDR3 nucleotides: TGTGCCAGCAGTGAGGCCACAGGTTGGACGCAGTATTTT. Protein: CASSEATGWTQYF.

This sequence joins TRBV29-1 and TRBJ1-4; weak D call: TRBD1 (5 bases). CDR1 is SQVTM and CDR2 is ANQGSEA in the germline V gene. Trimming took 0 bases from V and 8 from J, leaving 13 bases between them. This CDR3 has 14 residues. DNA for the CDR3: TGCAGCGTTGAAGATCGGGCAGGGAGGGAAAAACTGTTTTTT. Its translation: CSVEDRAGREKLFF.

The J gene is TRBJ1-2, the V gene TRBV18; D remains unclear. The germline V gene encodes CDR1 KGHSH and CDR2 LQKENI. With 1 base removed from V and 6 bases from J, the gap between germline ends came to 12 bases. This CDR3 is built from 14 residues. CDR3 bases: TGTGCCAGCTCACCACGGCAGGATGGTGATGGCTACACCTTC. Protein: CASSPRQDGDGYTF.

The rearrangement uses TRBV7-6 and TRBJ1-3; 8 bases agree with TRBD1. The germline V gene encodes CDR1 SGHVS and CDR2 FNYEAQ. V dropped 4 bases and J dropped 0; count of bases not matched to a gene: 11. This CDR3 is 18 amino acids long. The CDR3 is CASSSSAGTGSSGNTIYF. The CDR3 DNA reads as TGTGCCAGCAGCTCGTCCGCCGGGACAGGTAGCTCTGGAAACACCATATATTTT.

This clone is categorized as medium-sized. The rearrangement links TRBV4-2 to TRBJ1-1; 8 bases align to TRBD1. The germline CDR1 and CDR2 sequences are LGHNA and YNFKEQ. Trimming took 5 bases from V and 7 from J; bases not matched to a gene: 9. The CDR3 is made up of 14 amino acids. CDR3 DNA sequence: TGTGCCAGCAGCGCCACAGGGGGGAGGGATGAAGCTTTCTTT. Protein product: CASSATGGRDEAFF.

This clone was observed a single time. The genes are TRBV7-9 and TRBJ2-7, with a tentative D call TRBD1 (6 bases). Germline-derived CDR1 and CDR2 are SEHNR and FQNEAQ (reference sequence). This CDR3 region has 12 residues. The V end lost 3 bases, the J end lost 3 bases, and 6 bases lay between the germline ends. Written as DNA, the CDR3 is TGTGCCAGCAGCTTCAGGGGCTACGAGCAGTACTTC. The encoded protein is CASSFRGYEQYF.

This CDR3 is CASSLIGQGGDGYTF. The CDR3 bases are TGCGCCAGCAGCCTAATCGGACAGGGCGGAGATGGCTACACCTTC. The chain has TRBV4-3 and TRBJ1-2; 8 bases line up with TRBD1. V was clipped by 4 bases and J by 6 bases; unmatched bases: 10. Germline values: CDR1 LGHNA, CDR2 YSLEER. The CDR3 spans 15 residues.

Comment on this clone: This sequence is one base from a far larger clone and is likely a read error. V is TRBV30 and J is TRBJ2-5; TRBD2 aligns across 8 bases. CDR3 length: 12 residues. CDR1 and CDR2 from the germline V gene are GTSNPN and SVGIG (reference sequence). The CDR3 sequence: CVWDGTSETQYF. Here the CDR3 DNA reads TGTGTCTGGGACGGGACTAGTGAGACCCAGTACTTC.

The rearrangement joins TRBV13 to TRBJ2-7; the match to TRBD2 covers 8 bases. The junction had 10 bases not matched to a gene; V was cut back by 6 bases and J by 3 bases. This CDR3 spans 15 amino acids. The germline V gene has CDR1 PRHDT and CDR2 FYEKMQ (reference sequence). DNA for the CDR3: TGTGCCAGCAGTTTCCGGAGTAGCGGGGACTACGAGCAGTACTTC. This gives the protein CASSFRSSGDYEQYF.

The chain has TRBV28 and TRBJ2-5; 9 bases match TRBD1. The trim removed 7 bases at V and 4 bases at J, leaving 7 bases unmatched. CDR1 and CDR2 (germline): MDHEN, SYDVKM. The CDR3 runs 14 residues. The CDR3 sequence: CASTRGQGRETQYF. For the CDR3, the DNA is TGTGCCAGCACTAGGGGACAGGGACGAGAGACCCAGTACTTC.

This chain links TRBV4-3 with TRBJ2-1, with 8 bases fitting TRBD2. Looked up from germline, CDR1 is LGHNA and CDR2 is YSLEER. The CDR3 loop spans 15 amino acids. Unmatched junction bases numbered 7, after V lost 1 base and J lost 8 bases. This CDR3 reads CASSQGIGGADEQFF. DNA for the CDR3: TGCGCCAGCAGCCAAGGTATCGGGGGGGCGGATGAGCAGTTCTTC.